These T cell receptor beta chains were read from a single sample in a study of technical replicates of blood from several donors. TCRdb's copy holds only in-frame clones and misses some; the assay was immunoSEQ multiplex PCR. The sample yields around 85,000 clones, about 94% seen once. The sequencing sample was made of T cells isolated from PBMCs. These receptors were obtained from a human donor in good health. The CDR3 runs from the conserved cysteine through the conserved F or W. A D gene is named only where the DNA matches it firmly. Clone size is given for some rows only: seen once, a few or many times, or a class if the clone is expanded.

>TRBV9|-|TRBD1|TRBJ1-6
CASSGGTGENSPLHF
TGTGCCAGCAGCGGAGGGACAGGAGAAAATTCACCCCTCCACTTT
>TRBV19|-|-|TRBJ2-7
CAKIPGDQSYEQYF
TGTGCCAAGATTCCAGGGGACCAGTCCTACGAGCAGTACTTC
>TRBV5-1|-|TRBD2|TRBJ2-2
CASSLFSGGATGELFF
TGCGCCAGCAGCTTGTTTAGCGGGGGGGCCACCGGGGAGCTGTTTTTT
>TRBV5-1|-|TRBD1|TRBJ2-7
CASSLVTGGSYEQYF
TGCGCCAGCAGCTTGGTAACAGGGGGTTCCTACGAGCAGTACTTC
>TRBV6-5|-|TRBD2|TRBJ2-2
CASSSRTSGSVGELFF
TGTGCCAGCAGTTCCCGGACTAGCGGGAGTGTCGGGGAGCTGTTTTTT
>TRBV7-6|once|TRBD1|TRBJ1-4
CASSSDRDNEKLFF
TGTGCCAGCAGTTCGGACAGGGATAATGAAAAACTGTTTTTT
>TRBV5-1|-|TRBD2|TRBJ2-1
CASSPGGGMGRNYNEQFF
TGCGCCAGCAGCCCGGGAGGGGGAATGGGTAGGAATTACAATGAGCAGTTCTTC
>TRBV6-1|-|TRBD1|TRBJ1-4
CASSVQVLDRDEKLFF
TGTGCCAGCAGTGTCCAGGTTTTGGACAGGGACGAAAAACTGTTTTTT
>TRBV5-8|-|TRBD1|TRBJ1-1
CASSGTGADQLFF
TGTGCCAGCAGCGGCACAGGGGCCGACCAGCTCTTCTTT
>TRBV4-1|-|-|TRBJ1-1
CASSQDRRDTLNTEAFF
TGCGCCAGCAGCCAAGATCGTAGGGACACGCTGAACACTGAAGCTTTCTTT
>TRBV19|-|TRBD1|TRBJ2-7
CASSIRGTAHSEQYF
TGTGCCAGTAGTATTAGGGGGACAGCTCACTCCGAGCAGTACTTC
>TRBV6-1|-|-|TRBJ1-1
CASRSIPGATEAFF
TGTGCCAGCAGGTCAATACCTGGGGCCACTGAAGCTTTCTTT
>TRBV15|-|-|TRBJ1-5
CATSREGGGQPQHF
TGTGCCACCAGCAGAGAGGGGGGGGGTCAGCCCCAGCATTTT
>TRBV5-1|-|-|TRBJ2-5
CASSLTGREETQYF
TGCGCCAGCAGCTTGACAGGGCGGGAGGAGACCCAGTACTTC
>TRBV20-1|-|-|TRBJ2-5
CSAAGETQYF
TGCAGTGCCGCGGGGGAGACCCAGTACTTC
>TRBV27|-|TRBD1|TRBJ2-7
CASSVGQNYEQYF
TGTGCCAGCAGTGTGGGACAGAACTACGAGCAGTACTTC
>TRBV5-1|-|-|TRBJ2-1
CASSEPQGSNEQFF
TGCGCCAGCAGCGAGCCACAGGGAAGCAATGAGCAGTTCTTC
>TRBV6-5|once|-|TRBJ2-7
CASSYGGANNEQYF
TGTGCCAGCAGTTACGGGGGCGCGAACAACGAGCAGTACTTC
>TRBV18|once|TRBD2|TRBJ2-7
CASSRGDEQYF
TGTGCCAGCTCGCGGGGGGACGAGCAGTACTTC
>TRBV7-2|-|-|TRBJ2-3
CASSLGLRVSTDTQYF
TGTGCCAGCAGCTTAGGTCTACGGGTCAGCACAGATACGCAGTATTTT
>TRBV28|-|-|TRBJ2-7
CASSIPQGTQQYF
TGTGCCAGCAGTATCCCCCAGGGTACGCAGCAGTACTTC
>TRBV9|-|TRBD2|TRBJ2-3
CASSPRAPGGDTDTQYF
TGTGCCAGCAGCCCCAGGGCCCCGGGGGGAGACACAGATACGCAGTATTTT
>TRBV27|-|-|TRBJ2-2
CASSDYRGQLGELFF
TGTGCCAGCAGTGATTACCGCGGACAGCTCGGGGAGCTGTTTTTT
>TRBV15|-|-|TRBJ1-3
CATSLEISSGNTIYF
TGTGCCACCAGCTTGGAGATTTCCTCTGGAAACACCATATATTTT
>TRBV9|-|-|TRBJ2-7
CASSVGPAGPTYEQYF
TGTGCCAGCAGCGTAGGACCGGCGGGGCCCACCTACGAGCAGTACTTC
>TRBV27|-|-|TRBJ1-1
CASSAYSYTEAFF
TGTGCCAGCAGTGCATACTCCTACACTGAAGCTTTCTTT
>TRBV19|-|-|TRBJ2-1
CASSNSGLYNEQFF
TGTGCCAGTAGTAATAGCGGACTCTACAATGAGCAGTTCTTC
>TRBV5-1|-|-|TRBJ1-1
CASSLFGPRAGGTPEAFF
TGCGCCAGCAGCTTGTTCGGACCCAGGGCCGGTGGAACCCCTGAAGCTTTCTTT
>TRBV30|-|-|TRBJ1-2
CAWTDSHNYGYTF
TGTGCCTGGACCGACAGTCACAACTATGGCTACACCTTC
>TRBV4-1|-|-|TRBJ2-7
CASSQASPGSYEQYF
TGCGCCAGCAGCCAAGCCTCCCCCGGCTCCTACGAGCAGTACTTC
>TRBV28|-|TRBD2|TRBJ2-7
CASSLYKRGDYEQYF
TGTGCCAGCAGTTTATACAAACGGGGGGACTACGAGCAGTACTTC
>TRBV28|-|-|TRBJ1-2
CASSLASPNYGYTF
TGTGCCAGCAGTTTGGCAAGTCCTAACTATGGCTACACCTTC
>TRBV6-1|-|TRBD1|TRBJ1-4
CASSPQGPNEKLFF
TGTGCCAGCAGTCCACAGGGGCCTAATGAAAAACTGTTTTTT
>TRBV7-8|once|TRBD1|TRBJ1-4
CASSTFTGAGEKLFF
TGTGCCAGCAGCACATTCACAGGGGCCGGGGAAAAACTGTTTTTT
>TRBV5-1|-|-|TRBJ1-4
CASSFGSSEKLFF
TGCGCCAGCAGCTTTGGTTCTAGTGAAAAACTGTTTTTT
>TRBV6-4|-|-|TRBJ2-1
CASSDTRLVSGNEQFF
TGTGCCAGCAGTGATACGAGACTAGTGAGCGGGAATGAGCAGTTCTTC
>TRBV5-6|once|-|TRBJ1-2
CASSLEAQIIYGYTF
TGTGCCAGCAGCTTGGAAGCCCAAATCATCTATGGCTACACCTTC
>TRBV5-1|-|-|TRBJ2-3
CASSPGEPTDTQYF
TGCGCCAGCAGCCCGGGGGAACCCACAGATACGCAGTATTTT
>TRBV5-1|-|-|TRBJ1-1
CASCLLGGGTEAFF
TGCGCCAGCTGCTTACTTGGGGGGGGCACTGAAGCTTTCTTT
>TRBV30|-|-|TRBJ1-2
CAWSVRRGPDGYTF
TGTGCCTGGAGTGTAAGAAGGGGTCCGGATGGCTACACCTTC
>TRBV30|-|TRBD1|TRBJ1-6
CAWSASRGRVSPLHF
TGTGCCTGGAGTGCCTCTAGGGGGCGCGTCTCACCCCTCCACTTT
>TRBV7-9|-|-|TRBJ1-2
CASSPGDYGYTF
TGTGCCAGCAGCCCCGGTGACTATGGCTACACCTTC
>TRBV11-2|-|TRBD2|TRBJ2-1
CASSLEIRGGREAFF
TGTGCCAGCAGCTTAGAGATTCGTGGCGGGAGAGAGGCGTTCTTC
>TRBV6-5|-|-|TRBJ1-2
CASSYSGGADYGYTF
TGTGCCAGCAGTTACTCGGGGGGAGCGGACTATGGCTACACCTTC
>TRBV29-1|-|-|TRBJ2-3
CSTKTQGLPTDTQYF
TGCAGCACCAAAACCCAGGGACTTCCCACAGATACGCAGTATTTT
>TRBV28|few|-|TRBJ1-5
CASSPGQGNQPQHF
TGTGCCAGCAGTCCGGGACAAGGGAATCAGCCCCAGCATTTT
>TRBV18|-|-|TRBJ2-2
CASSPIPGGNTGELFF
TGTGCCAGCTCACCTATACCCGGGGGGAACACCGGGGAGCTGTTTTTT
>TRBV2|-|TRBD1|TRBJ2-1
CASSWGQSGYEQFF
TGTGCCAGCAGTTGGGGACAGAGTGGGTATGAGCAGTTCTTC
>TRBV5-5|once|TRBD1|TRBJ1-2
CASSLSTGTYGYTF
TGTGCCAGCAGCCTGTCGACAGGGACCTATGGCTACACCTTC
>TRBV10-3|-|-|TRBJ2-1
CAISSENLGGEQFF
TGTGCCATCAGCTCAGAAAATTTGGGGGGTGAGCAGTTCTTC
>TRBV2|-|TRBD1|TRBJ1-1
CASSGDRMSSNTEAFF
TGTGCCAGCAGTGGGGACAGGATGAGTTCGAACACTGAAGCTTTCTTT
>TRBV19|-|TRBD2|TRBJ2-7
CASSIGLAGARSTYEQYF
TGTGCCAGTAGTATTGGGCTAGCGGGAGCCCGTAGTACCTACGAGCAGTACTTC
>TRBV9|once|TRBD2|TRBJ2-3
CASSGSGGRTDTQYF
TGTGCCAGCAGCGGGAGCGGGGGGCGTACAGATACGCAGTATTTT
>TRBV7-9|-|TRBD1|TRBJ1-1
CASSSGQGRGTEAFF
TGTGCCAGCAGCTCTGGACAGGGGAGGGGCACTGAAGCTTTCTTT
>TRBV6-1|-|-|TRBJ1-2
CASSEARVDNYGYTF
TGTGCCAGCAGTGAAGCTCGGGTTGATAACTATGGCTACACCTTC
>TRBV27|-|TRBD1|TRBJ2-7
CLPPGQGEKEQYF
TGCCTGCCACCGGGACAGGGGGAAAAGGAGCAGTACTTC
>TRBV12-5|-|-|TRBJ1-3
CASGLVRGTGNTIYF
TGTGCTAGTGGTTTGGTACGGGGGACTGGAAACACCATATATTTT
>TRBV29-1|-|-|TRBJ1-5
CSVEAYQPQHF
TGCAGCGTTGAAGCTTATCAGCCCCAGCATTTT
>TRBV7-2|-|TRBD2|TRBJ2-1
CASSDRPSGGAHNEQFF
TGTGCCAGCAGTGATCGTCCTAGCGGGGGGGCCCACAATGAGCAGTTCTTC
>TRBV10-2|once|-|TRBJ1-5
CASSGYISNQPQHF
TGCGCCAGCAGTGGGTACATTAGCAATCAGCCCCAGCATTTT